This T cell receptor beta chain was profiled in a study of breast tumors, draining lymph nodes, adjacent tissues. Study outcomes and limitations: Tumors had less TCR diversity than lymph nodes, more than nontumor tissue.

TCRdb fed the multiplex PCR reads into MiXCR, producing one record per CDR3 protein. The sample lists 150,000 to 200,000 distinct CDR3 sequences; 31% were seen once. V shed 5 bases and J 5 bases; nucleotides not matched to a gene: 9. The CDR3 is made up of 14 amino acids. In germline, CDR1 is MNHEY, CDR2 SVGEGT. Worth noting for this clonotype: Its antigen is unknown. With a much larger clone just one base away, this may be a read error.

Breast cancer patients provided tissue from their axillary draining lymph nodes. V and J are TRBV6-2 or TRBV6-3 and TRBJ2-7, with TRBD2 matching over 7 bases. The sample taken for sequencing was axillary lymph node tissue. The receptor's source is a female donor with breast cancer. Some clones in this sample may be carry-over from other donors' samples. CDR3 nucleotides: TGTGCCAGCAGTCCGTCACTAGCGTTCGACGAGCAGTACTTC. Translated: CASSPSLAFDEQYF.